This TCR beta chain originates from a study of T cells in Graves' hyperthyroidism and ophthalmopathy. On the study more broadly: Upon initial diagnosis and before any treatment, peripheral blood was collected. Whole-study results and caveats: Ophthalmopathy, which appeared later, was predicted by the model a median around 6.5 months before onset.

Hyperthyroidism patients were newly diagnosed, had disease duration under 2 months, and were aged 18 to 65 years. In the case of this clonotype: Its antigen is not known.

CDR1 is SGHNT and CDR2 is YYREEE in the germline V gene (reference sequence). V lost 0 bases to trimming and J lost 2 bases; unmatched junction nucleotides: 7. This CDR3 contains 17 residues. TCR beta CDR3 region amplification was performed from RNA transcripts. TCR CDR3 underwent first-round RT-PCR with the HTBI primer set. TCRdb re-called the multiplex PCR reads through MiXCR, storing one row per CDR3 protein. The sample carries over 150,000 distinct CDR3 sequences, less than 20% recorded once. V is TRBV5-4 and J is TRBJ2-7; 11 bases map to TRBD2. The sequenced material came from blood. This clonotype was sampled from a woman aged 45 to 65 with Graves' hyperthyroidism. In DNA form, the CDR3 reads TGTGCCAGCAGCTTGGGTGTGGGACTAGCGGCCGCCTACGAGCAGTACTTC. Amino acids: CASSLGVGLAAAYEQYF.